This T cell receptor (beta chain) comes out of a study of tumour-infiltrating T cells in Burkitt lymphoma. Across the whole study: Repertoire clonality predicted overall and progression-free survival.

Clones were sequenced by immunoSEQ multiplex PCR, and TCRdb holds only the in-frame ones, with some missing. The sample lists just under 8,000 clones, 73% occurring once. The clonotype was recovered from a human donor with diffuse large B-cell lymphoma. Input material: tumor tissue.

In nucleotides, the CDR3 is TGCGCCAGCAGCATCAGGTCGTGGGGCACTGAAGCTTTCTTT. Amino acid sequence: CASSIRSWGTEAFF. V usage is TRBV5-1 and J usage is TRBJ1-1; no definite D call. Germline-derived CDR1 and CDR2 are SGHRS and YFSETQ. The V end lost 4 bases, the J end lost 4 bases, and 14 bases lay between the germline ends. The CDR3 covers 14 residues.